These T cell receptor beta chains were read from a single sample in a study of shared clonotypes between healthy human individuals. Libraries were prepared by immunoSEQ multiplex PCR; TCRdb keeps only in-frame clonotypes and omits some of them. The repertoire includes about 510,000 clones, 70% to 80% of them detected once, and 10% to 15% sits in the top ten. What was sequenced was PBMCs. Every receptor here comes from a woman aged 40 to 55 in good health. Some clones in this sample may be carry-over from other donors' samples. The CDR3 runs from the conserved cysteine through the conserved F or W. A D gene is named only where the DNA matches it firmly. Expanded clones get a size class; other rows say once, few or many, or leave the size out.

>TRBJ1-5|.|TRBV7-2|.
CASSLVELQPQHF
TGTGCCAGCAGCTTAGTCGAGTTGCAGCCCCAGCATTTT
>TRBJ1-4|.|TRBV5-1|.
CASSSNEKLFF
TGCGCCAGCAGCTCGAATGAAAAACTGTTTTTT
>TRBJ1-4|.|TRBV10-1|.
CASRRPGGDEKLFF
TGCGCCAGCAGGAGACCGGGGGGGGATGAAAAACTGTTTTTT
>TRBJ1-2|TRBD1|TRBV2|.
CASSEDRFNYGYTF
TGTGCCAGCAGTGAGGACAGGTTTAACTATGGCTACACCTTC
>TRBJ2-3|TRBD1|TRBV6-1|.
CASSELGQGLRTDTQYF
TGTGCCAGCAGTGAACTGGGACAGGGCCTACGCACAGATACGCAGTATTTT
>TRBJ2-3|TRBD2|TRBV5-1|.
CASSFASGSGSDTQYF
TGCGCCAGCAGCTTTGCTAGCGGGAGTGGGTCAGATACGCAGTATTTT
>TRBJ2-2|.|TRBV28|few
CASKERLNTGELFF
TGTGCCAGCAAGGAACGGTTGAACACCGGGGAGCTGTTTTTT
>TRBJ2-4|TRBD1|TRBV6-1|.
CASRPGQGWDIQYF
TGTGCCAGCAGGCCGGGACAGGGTTGGGACATTCAGTACTTC
>TRBJ1-1|TRBD1|TRBV2|.
CASSELGQVGAFF
TGTGCCAGCAGTGAATTGGGACAGGTTGGAGCTTTCTTT
>TRBJ2-4|.|TRBV6-1|many
CASSWGADIQYF
TGTGCCAGCAGCTGGGGGGCCGACATTCAGTACTTC